This TCR beta chain stems from a study of PD-1 blockade in classical Hodgkin lymphoma. Each and every patient relapsed after autologous stem cell transplantation, and patients got differing brentuximab vedotin exposure. Sequencing used immunoSEQ multiplex PCR; TCRdb keeps in-frame clones, though not all of them. The table has 130,000 to 150,000 clones, under 85% seen once. This clone was counted between two and nine times. The germline gives CDR1 SGHRS, CDR2 YFSETQ. Trimming took 1 base from V and 1 from J, leaving 5 bases between them. This CDR3 is built from 13 residues. The material sequenced was peripheral blood mononuclear cells (PBMCs), taken before the second cycle of nivolumab. This TCR was sampled from a human donor with classical Hodgkin lymphoma. The chain is built from TRBV5-1 and TRBJ1-2; D is ambiguous. CDR3 loop: CASSLSSNYGYTF. The CDR3 DNA is TGCGCCAGCAGCTTGTCGAGTAACTATGGCTACACCTTC.